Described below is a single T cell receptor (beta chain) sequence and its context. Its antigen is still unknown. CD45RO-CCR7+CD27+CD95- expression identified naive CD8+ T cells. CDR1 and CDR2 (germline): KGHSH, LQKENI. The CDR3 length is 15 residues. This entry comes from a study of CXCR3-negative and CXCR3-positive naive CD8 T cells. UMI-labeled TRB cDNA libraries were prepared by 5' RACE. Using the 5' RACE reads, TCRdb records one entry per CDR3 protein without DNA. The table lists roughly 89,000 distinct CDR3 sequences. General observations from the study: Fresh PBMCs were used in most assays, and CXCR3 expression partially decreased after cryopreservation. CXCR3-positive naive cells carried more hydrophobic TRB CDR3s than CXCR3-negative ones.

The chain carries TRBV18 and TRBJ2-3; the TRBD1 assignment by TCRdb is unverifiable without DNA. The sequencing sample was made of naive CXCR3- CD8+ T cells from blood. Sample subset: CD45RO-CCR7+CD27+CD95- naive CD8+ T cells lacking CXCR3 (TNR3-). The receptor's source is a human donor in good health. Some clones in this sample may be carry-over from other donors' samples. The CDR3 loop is CASSPTGTPTDTQYF.